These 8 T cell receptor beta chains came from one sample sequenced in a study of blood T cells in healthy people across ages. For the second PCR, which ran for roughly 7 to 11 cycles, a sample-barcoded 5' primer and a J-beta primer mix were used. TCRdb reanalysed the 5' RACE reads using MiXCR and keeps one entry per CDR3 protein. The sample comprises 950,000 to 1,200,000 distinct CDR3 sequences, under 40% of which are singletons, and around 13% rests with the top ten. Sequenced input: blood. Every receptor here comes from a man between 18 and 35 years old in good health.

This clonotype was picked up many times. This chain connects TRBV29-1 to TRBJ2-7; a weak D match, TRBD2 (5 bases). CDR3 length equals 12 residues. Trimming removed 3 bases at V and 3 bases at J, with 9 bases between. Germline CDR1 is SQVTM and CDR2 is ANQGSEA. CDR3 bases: TGCAGCGTTGAGGAGGTGAACTACGAGCAGTACTTC. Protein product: CSVEEVNYEQYF.

The CDR3 spells CASRERTGNTEAFF. In DNA, the CDR3 is TGTGCCAGCAGGGAGAGAACAGGGAACACTGAAGCTTTCTTT. The gene calls are TRBV2 and TRBJ1-1, with D perhaps TRBD1 (5 bases). The V end was cut by 6 bases, the J end by 1 base, with 12 bases between. CDR3 length: 14 residues. Germline V lookup: CDR1 SNHLY, CDR2 FYNNEI.

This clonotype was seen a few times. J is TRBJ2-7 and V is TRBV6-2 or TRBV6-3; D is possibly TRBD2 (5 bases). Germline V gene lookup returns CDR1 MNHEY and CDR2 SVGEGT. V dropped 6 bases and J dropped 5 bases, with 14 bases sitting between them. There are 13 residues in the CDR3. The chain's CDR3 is CASSPGGPNEQYF. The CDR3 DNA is TGTGCCAGCAGCCCCGGCGGGCCCAACGAGCAGTACTTC.

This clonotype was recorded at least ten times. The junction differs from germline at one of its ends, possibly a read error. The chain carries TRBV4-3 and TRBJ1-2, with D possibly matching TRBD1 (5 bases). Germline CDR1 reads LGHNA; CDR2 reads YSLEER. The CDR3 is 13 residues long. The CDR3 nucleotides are TGTGCCAGCAGCCAAGACCCAGGGTATGGCTACACCTTC. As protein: CASSQDPGYGYTF.

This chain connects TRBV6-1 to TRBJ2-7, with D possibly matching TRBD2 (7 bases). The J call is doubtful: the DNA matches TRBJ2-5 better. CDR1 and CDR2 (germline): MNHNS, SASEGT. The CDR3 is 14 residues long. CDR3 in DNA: TGTGCCAGCAGGAGCCGGGGGGCTCCGGAGACCCAGTACTTC. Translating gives CASRSRGAPETQYF.

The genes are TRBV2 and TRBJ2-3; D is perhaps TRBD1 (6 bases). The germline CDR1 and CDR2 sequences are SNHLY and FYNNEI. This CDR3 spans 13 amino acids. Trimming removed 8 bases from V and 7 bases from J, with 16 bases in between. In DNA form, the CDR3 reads TGTGCCAGCTCAGGGGAACCCACGTATACGCAGTATTTT. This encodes CASSGEPTYTQYF.

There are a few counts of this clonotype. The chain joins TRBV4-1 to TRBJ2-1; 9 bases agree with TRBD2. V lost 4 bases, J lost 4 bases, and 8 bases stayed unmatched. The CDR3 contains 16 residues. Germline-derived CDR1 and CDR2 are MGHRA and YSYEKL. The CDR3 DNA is TGCGCCAGCAGCCCAGGTCCTAGCGGGACATACAATGAGCAGTTCTTC. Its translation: CASSPGPSGTYNEQFF.

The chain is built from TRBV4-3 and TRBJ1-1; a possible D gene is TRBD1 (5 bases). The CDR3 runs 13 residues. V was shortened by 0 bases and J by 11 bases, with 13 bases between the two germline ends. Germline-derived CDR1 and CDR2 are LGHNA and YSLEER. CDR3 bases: TGCGCCAGCAGCCAAGATCGGGGCTCCGTGGCTTTCTTT. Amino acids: CASSQDRGSVAFF.